A single sample is the source of the 25 T cell receptor beta chains below, sequenced in a study of shared clonotypes between healthy human individuals. Naive CD8 cells were CD45RO-negative, positively selected for CCR7, excluding terminally differentiated effector memory CD45RA+ cells. The assay was immunoSEQ multiplex PCR, and TCRdb's table has in-frame clones only and misses some. The sample gives 1.5 million to 2.5 million clones, about 95% of which show up once; 1.2% is in the top ten. The material sequenced was naive CD8+ T cells sorted from blood. These receptors were taken from a man younger than 30 in good health.

The chain joins TRBV10-3 to TRBJ2-5; 13 nucleotides align to TRBD2. J gave up 4 bases and V 6 bases, and 20 bases lay outside the gene matches. Per the germline V gene, CDR1 is ENHRY and CDR2 is SYGVKD. This CDR3 has 20 residues. CDR3 loop: CAIRGLAGRNSALDSETQYF. The CDR3 DNA reads as TGTGCCATCAGGGGACTAGCGGGGCGGAATTCCGCATTGGATTCAGAGACCCAGTACTTC.

As to this clone: This may be a read error: a much more frequent sequence differs by one nucleotide. Other nucleotide sequences in the sample specify the same CDR3. The V and J genes are TRBV11-2 and TRBJ2-5; D is uncertain. This CDR3 is built from 11 residues. Per the germline V gene, CDR1 is SGHAT and CDR2 is FQNNGV. Trimming stripped 4 bases from V and 2 bases from J, with 2 bases between. CDR3 DNA sequence: TGTGCCAGCAGCTCGCAAGAGACCCAGTACTTC. This codes for CASSSQETQYF.

V gene TRBV6-1 combines with J gene TRBJ2-1, with 8 bases identical to TRBD1. Germline CDR1 is MNHNS and CDR2 is SASEGT. The CDR3 spans 19 residues. V was clipped by 0 bases and J by 6 bases; unmatched bases: 16. The chain's CDR3 is CASSEALNLDRGLGNEQFF. The CDR3 region has the DNA TGTGCCAGCAGTGAAGCCCTCAATTTAGACAGGGGTTTGGGCAATGAGCAGTTCTTC.

The chain joins TRBV27 to TRBJ1-4; D is unresolved. V was cut by 6 bases and J by 8 bases, with 16 bases left in between. The germline CDR1 and CDR2 sequences are MNHEY and SMNVEV (reference sequence). The CDR3 is 14 residues long. DNA of the CDR3: TGTGCCAGCAGCTCCTTATCAGGTCAAGAAAAACTGTTTTTT. It is translated as CASSSLSGQEKLFF.

The genes are TRBV14 and TRBJ2-7; 10 nucleotides agree with TRBD1. After removal of 3 bases from V and 0 bases from J, the junction contained 20 bases not matched to a gene. The germline V gene has CDR1 SGHDN and CDR2 FVKESK. The CDR3 sequence is 21 residues long. CDR3 protein: CASSQTARQGARYSISYEQYF. The CDR3 DNA reads as TGTGCCAGCAGCCAGACGGCCCGACAGGGGGCGAGATATTCAATCTCCTACGAGCAGTACTTC.

This chain joins TRBV27 and TRBJ2-5, with 9 bases matching TRBD1. This CDR3 spans 14 amino acids. CDR1 MNHEY and CDR2 SMNVEV come from the germline V gene (reference sequence). After removal of 6 bases from V and 5 bases from J, the junction contained 7 bases not matched to a gene. CDR3 sequence: CASRRETGGETQYF. Written as DNA, the CDR3 is TGTGCCAGCAGACGGGAGACAGGGGGGGAGACCCAGTACTTC.

The chain is built from TRBV28 and TRBJ1-1; no definite D call. The germline gives CDR1 MDHEN, CDR2 SYDVKM. Trimming took off 6 bases at V and 2 bases at J, with 7 bases between the two ends. This CDR3 region has 12 residues. This CDR3 is CASSDYNTEAFF. CDR3 sequence (DNA): TGTGCCAGCAGCGACTATAACACTGAAGCTTTCTTT.

The chain's CDR3 is CATSRDRLAKNIQYF. As DNA, the CDR3 is TGTGCCACCAGCAGAGATCGACTAGCCAAAAACATTCAGTACTTC. V and J are TRBV15 and TRBJ2-4; D gene unclear. The CDR3 has 15 amino acids. V shed 0 bases and J shed 0 bases, with 6 bases lying between them. In germline, CDR1 is LNHNV, CDR2 YYDKDF (reference sequence).

This chain links TRBV7-2 with TRBJ2-1; 9 nucleotides line up with TRBD2. The V segment lost 4 bases and the J segment 7 bases; nucleotides outside the gene matches: 8. The germline CDR1 and CDR2 sequences are SGHTA and FQGNSA. The CDR3 consists of 15 residues. CDR3 in amino acids: CASSSARAGGNEQFF. Written as DNA, the CDR3 is TGTGCCAGCAGCTCCGCACGAGCGGGGGGTAATGAGCAGTTCTTC.

This chain links TRBV7-2 with TRBJ1-1, with a weak D call TRBD1 (6 bases). Germline loops: CDR1 SGHTA, CDR2 FQGNSA. The V end lost 6 bases, the J end lost 2 bases, and 13 bases lay between the germline ends. This CDR3 contains 14 residues. DNA for the CDR3: TGTGCCAGCAGTTCCTGGACAGAAAACACTGAAGCTTTCTTT. Protein sequence: CASSSWTENTEAFF.

V gene TRBV6-4 combines with J gene TRBJ1-5; no clear D. Germline-derived CDR1 and CDR2 are MRHNA and SNTAGT. V was pared by 0 bases and J by 0 bases, with 0 bases between. This CDR3 contains 13 residues. CDR3 protein: CASSDSSNQPQHF. The CDR3, as DNA: TGTGCCAGCAGTGACTCTAGCAATCAGCCCCAGCATTTT.

The chain uses TRBV6-5 and TRBJ2-7; 8 nucleotides agree with TRBD2. The CDR3 contains 14 residues. V gave up 5 bases and J gave up 2 bases; unmatched junction bases: 5. The germline V gene has CDR1 MNHEY and CDR2 SVGAGI. CDR3 DNA: TGTGCCAGCAGTCCGGGACTAGAACCCTACGAGCAGTACTTC. It yields the protein CASSPGLEPYEQYF.

V usage is TRBV11-2 and J usage is TRBJ2-5, with TRBD2 identical over 7 bases. The CDR3 covers 19 residues. Germline V gives CDR1 SGHAT, CDR2 FQNNGV. V lost 1 base and J lost 1; bases outside the gene matches: 15. CDR3 protein: CASSLGSRSGTRLQETQYF. In DNA form, the CDR3 reads TGTGCCAGCAGCTTAGGATCCCGGAGCGGGACCCGACTCCAAGAGACCCAGTACTTC.

The chain uses TRBV2 and TRBJ1-1, with D possibly TRBD1 on 6 matching bases. Trimming removed 6 bases at V and 10 bases at J, with 15 bases between. Germline values: CDR1 SNHLY, CDR2 FYNNEI. This CDR3 has 12 residues. CDR3 protein: CASSGTNGRAFF. As DNA, the CDR3 is TGTGCCAGCAGCGGGACAAACGGAAGAGCTTTCTTT.

This chain links TRBV5-5 with TRBJ1-6; D is unresolved. V was pared by 2 bases and J by 10 bases, with 10 bases between. The germline V gene has CDR1 SGHKS and CDR2 YYEKEE (reference sequence). This CDR3 has 13 residues. This CDR3 is CASSLGSGSPLHF. The CDR3 region has the DNA TGTGCCAGCAGCTTAGGCTCTGGCTCACCCCTCCACTTT. Looking up the rest from reference TRBV5-5 and TRBJ1-6 gives the full variable domain: DAGVTQSPTHLIKTRGQQVTLRCSPISGHKSVSWYQQVLGQGPQFIFQYYEKEERGRGNFPDRFSARQFPNYSSELNVNALLLGDSALYLCASSLGSGSPLHFGNGTRLTVT.

This sequence joins TRBV5-5 and TRBJ2-7, with 9 bases matching TRBD1. Germline trimming cut 4 bases from V and 0 bases from J; bases unmatched to any gene: 5. CDR3 length: 15 amino acids. In germline, CDR1 is SGHKS, CDR2 YYEKEE (reference sequence). Here the CDR3 DNA reads TGTGCCAGCAGCGCTCAGGACAGGGGCTCCTACGAGCAGTACTTC. Protein sequence: CASSAQDRGSYEQYF.

The gene calls are TRBV2 and TRBJ2-1, with 7 bases that match TRBD1. The trim removed 7 bases at V and 9 bases at J, leaving 9 bases unmatched. The CDR3 length is 13 residues. Germline V CDR1 and CDR2: SNHLY, FYNNEI. The CDR3 region is CASIDGQASEQFF. The CDR3 DNA sequence: TGTGCCAGCATAGATGGACAGGCAAGTGAGCAGTTCTTC. The full variable domain, in which reference TRBV2 and TRBJ2-1 provide the parts outside the CDR3, is EPEVTQTPSHQVTQMGQEVILRCVPISNHLYFYWYRQILGQKVEFLVSFYNNEISEKSEIFDDQFSVERPDGSNFTLKIRSTKLEDSAMYFCASIDGQASEQFFGPGTRLTVL.

V usage is TRBV19 and J usage is TRBJ1-1, with D maybe TRBD1 (6 bases). The germline V gene has CDR1 LNHDA and CDR2 SQIVND (reference sequence). V was clipped by 7 bases and J by 0 bases, with 15 bases between them. The CDR3 runs to 15 residues. CDR3 DNA sequence: TGTGCCAGTACTAGGGGACAAATCATGAACACTGAAGCTTTCTTT. Translating gives CASTRGQIMNTEAFF.

V is TRBV4-1 and J is TRBJ2-2; perhaps TRBD1 as D (5 bases). V lost 3 bases and J 2 bases, leaving 10 bases between the germline ends. The germline CDR1 and CDR2 sequences are MGHRA and YSYEKL. The CDR3 contains 15 residues. CDR3 DNA sequence: TGCGCCAGCAGCCAGTTGACAGTTAACACCGGGGAGCTGTTTTTT. It encodes CASSQLTVNTGELFF.

The chain recombines TRBV15 with TRBJ2-3; 8 bases match TRBD2. The CDR3 contains 16 residues. The junction had 9 bases not matched to a gene; V was cut back by 4 bases and J by 3 bases. Germline CDR1 reads LNHNV; CDR2 reads YYDKDF (reference sequence). For the CDR3, the DNA is TGTGCCACCAGCAACCCAGCGGGAGAGGGGACAGATACGCAGTATTTT. Translated, it gives CATSNPAGEGTDTQYF.

The V call is TRBV6-5, the J call TRBJ1-1, with D possibly being TRBD1 (5 bases). CDR3 length equals 13 residues. The germline gives CDR1 MNHEY, CDR2 SVGAGI. V gave up 10 bases and J gave up 1 base, with 13 bases separating them. The CDR3 loop reads CATEGRTNTEAFF. The CDR3 nucleotides are TGTGCCACCGAGGGACGGACGAACACTGAAGCTTTCTTT.

As DNA, the CDR3 is TGTGCCAGCAGCGCGGACAGGGGATTCCACGAGCAGTACTTC. It translates to CASSADRGFHEQYF. The chain carries TRBV6-1 and TRBJ2-7, with 9 nucleotides matching TRBD1. The V gene's germline CDR1 is MNHNS and CDR2 SASEGT. The CDR3 is 14 amino acids. V was clipped by 6 bases and J by 5 bases; unmatched bases: 8.

The rearrangement joins TRBV5-1 to TRBJ1-1, with D hard to call. CDR1 and CDR2 (germline): SGHRS, YFSETQ. V shed 1 base and J shed 0 bases, with 7 bases lying between them. The CDR3 has 14 residues. The CDR3 here is CASSLISMNTEAFF. For the CDR3, the DNA is TGCGCCAGCAGCTTGATATCTATGAACACTGAAGCTTTCTTT. Filled out from reference TRBV5-1 and TRBJ1-1, the complete variable domain reads KAGVTQTPRYLIKTRGQQVTLSCSPISGHRSVSWYQQTPGQGLQFLFEYFSETQRNKGNFPGRFSGRQFSNSRSEMNVSTLELGDSALYLCASSLISMNTEAFFGQGTRLTVV.

The chain combines TRBV27 with TRBJ1-2; D is uncertain. Germline V gives CDR1 MNHEY, CDR2 SMNVEV (reference sequence). The CDR3 loop spans 12 amino acids. V lost 10 bases and J lost 3, with 12 bases in between. The CDR3 nucleotides are TGTGCCACGGTAGAAACTTACTATGGCTACACCTTC. The encoded protein is CATVETYYGYTF.

The chain has TRBV7-2 and TRBJ2-7; 14 nucleotides agree with TRBD2. The CDR3 sequence is 17 residues long. V lost 0 bases and J lost 3; bases outside the gene matches: 4. Per the germline V gene, CDR1 is SGHTA and CDR2 is FQGNSA. CDR3 sequence (DNA): TGTGCCAGCAGCTTAGCCGGGACTAGCGGGGGCTACTACGAGCAGTACTTC. It yields the protein CASSLAGTSGGYYEQYF. The full variable domain, completed using reference TRBV7-2 and TRBJ2-7, is GAGVSQSPSNKVTEKGKDVELRCDPISGHTALYWYRQSLGQGLEFLIYFQGNSAPDKSGLPSDRFSAERTGGSVSTLTIQRTQQEDSAVYLCASSLAGTSGGYYEQYFGPGTRLTVT.